The rows below give T cell receptor beta chains drawn from one sample of a study of cytomegalovirus exposure and HLA in healthy donors. Clones were read by immunoSEQ multiplex PCR, and TCRdb kept only the in-frame ones, dropping some. Among more than 110,000 clones listed, 80% to 85% were seen once. Sequences were obtained from PBMCs. Source of these receptors: a female donor in good health and CMV-seronegative. CDR3s include the opening cysteine and the closing phenylalanine or tryptophan. A D gene is named only where the DNA matches it firmly. Only part of the rows carry a size: once, few, many, or a class if the clone is expanded.

clone_size	d_call	v_call	j_call	cdr3_aa	cdr3_nt
.	TRBD1	TRBV30	TRBJ1-2	CAWSGGGGQGAGYTF	TGTGCCTGGAGTGGGGGGGGCGGACAGGGAGCTGGCTACACCTTC
.	TRBD1	TRBV11-2	TRBJ1-1	CASSLDAGGNTEAFF	TGTGCCAGCAGCTTAGATGCAGGGGGTAACACTGAAGCTTTCTTT
few	TRBD1	TRBV18	TRBJ2-5	CASSSLTGEETQYF	TGTGCCAGCTCATCCCTGACAGGGGAAGAGACCCAGTACTTC
.	.	TRBV5-1	TRBJ1-1	CASSPYLPGFGTEAFF	TGCGCCAGCAGCCCGTACCTCCCAGGGTTCGGCACTGAAGCTTTCTTT
.	TRBD2	TRBV6-1	TRBJ2-5	CASSPPGGGFETQYF	TGTGCCAGCAGCCCGCCTGGGGGGGGGTTCGAGACCCAGTACTTC
.	.	TRBV7-6	TRBJ2-2	CASSLEEKNTGELFF	TGTGCCAGCAGCTTAGAAGAGAAGAACACCGGGGAGCTGTTTTTT
.	TRBD1	TRBV6-1	TRBJ1-1	CASSVTGTGFTEAFF	TGTGCCAGCAGTGTCACCGGGACAGGGTTTACTGAAGCTTTCTTT
.	.	TRBV5-1	TRBJ1-1	CASSWGSPMNTEAFF	TGCGCCAGCTCATGGGGCAGTCCCATGAACACTGAAGCTTTCTTT
.	TRBD1	TRBV5-1	TRBJ1-4	CASSLAGTAEKLFF	TGCGCCAGCAGCTTGGCGGGGACAGCAGAAAAACTGTTTTTT
.	.	TRBV25-1	TRBJ2-3	CASSPTGTGITDTQYF	TGTGCCAGCAGTCCCACCGGTACAGGGATAACAGATACGCAGTATTTT
.	.	TRBV7-2	TRBJ2-5	CASTIPWEPVQETQYF	TGTGCCAGCACTATCCCTTGGGAGCCCGTCCAAGAGACCCAGTACTTC
.	TRBD1	TRBV28	TRBJ1-1	CASSTPGTGGGRAFF	TGTGCCAGCAGTACACCAGGGACAGGGGGCGGGAGAGCTTTCTTT
.	.	TRBV19	TRBJ1-1	CASPRTANTEAFF	TGTGCCAGTCCCCGGACAGCGAACACTGAAGCTTTCTTT
few	.	TRBV6-5	TRBJ2-5	CASSYSGSWGETQYF	TGTGCCAGCAGTTACTCGGGGAGTTGGGGAGAGACCCAGTACTTC
.	.	TRBV29-1	TRBJ1-4	CSVEEEKLFF	TGCAGCGTTGAGGAGGAAAAACTGTTTTTT
.	TRBD2	TRBV5-1	TRBJ2-1	CASSWGGLADPLNEQFF	TGCGCCAGCAGCTGGGGGGGACTAGCGGATCCTCTCAATGAGCAGTTCTTC
few	.	TRBV6-5	TRBJ1-5	CASSYGGLSNQPQHF	TGTGCCAGCAGTTACGGAGGTTTGAGCAATCAGCCCCAGCATTTT
.	.	TRBV29-1	TRBJ2-7	CSVVPGETYEQYF	TGCAGCGTTGTTCCCGGAGAGACCTACGAGCAGTACTTC
.	TRBD2	TRBV4-1	TRBJ2-7	CASSQASGISSYEQYF	TGCGCCAGCAGCCAAGCTAGCGGGATAAGCTCCTACGAGCAGTACTTC
few	.	TRBV7-9	TRBJ1-4	CASSLGAGINEKLFF	TGTGCCAGCAGCTTAGGGGCGGGTATTAATGAAAAACTGTTTTTT
.	TRBD1	TRBV19	TRBJ1-1	CASSVGQGTNTEAFF	TGTGCCAGTAGTGTAGGACAGGGGACGAACACTGAAGCTTTCTTT
once	.	TRBV6-5	TRBJ2-5	CASRTGMQETQYF	TGTGCCAGCAGAACAGGGATGCAAGAGACCCAGTACTTC
.	.	TRBV18	TRBJ2-5	CASSPFSGVGEETQYF	TGTGCCAGCTCACCTTTTAGCGGAGTGGGGGAGGAGACCCAGTACTTC
.	TRBD2	TRBV6-5	TRBJ2-7	CASSYWASGNYEQYF	TGTGCCAGCAGTTACTGGGCTAGCGGAAACTACGAGCAGTACTTC
.	.	TRBV4-2	TRBJ1-4	CASSQDQAGTEKLFF	TGTGCCAGCAGCCAAGACCAAGCAGGGACAGAAAAACTGTTTTTT
.	.	TRBV7-3	TRBJ1-2	CASSSGYGYTF	TGTGCCAGCAGCTCGGGTTATGGCTACACCTTC
once	TRBD2	TRBV5-4	TRBJ2-1	CASSSGGLAGYHNEQFF	TGTGCCAGCAGTTCGGGGGGGCTAGCGGGATACCACAATGAGCAGTTCTTC
.	TRBD1	TRBV6-5	TRBJ2-4	CAVSTGGWGIQYF	TGTGCCGTCAGTACAGGGGGATGGGGCATTCAGTACTTC
medium-sized	.	TRBV13	TRBJ1-2	CASSLGTVIHGYTF	TGTGCCAGCAGCTTAGGGACAGTCATTCATGGCTACACCTTC
.	TRBD1	TRBV28	TRBJ1-5	CASSLPDRGGNQPQHF	TGTGCCAGCAGTTTACCCGACAGGGGCGGCAATCAGCCCCAGCATTTT
.	.	TRBV15	TRBJ1-2	CATSKQGFGYGYTF	TGTGCCACCAGCAAACAGGGATTTGGCTATGGCTACACCTTC
.	.	TRBV6-1	TRBJ2-7	CASSEEWLPYEQYF	TGTGCCAGCAGTGAAGAGTGGCTTCCCTACGAGCAGTACTTC
.	.	TRBV27	TRBJ1-1	CASSLTGSTEAFF	TGTGCCAGCAGTTTAACGGGAAGCACTGAAGCTTTCTTT
few	.	TRBV6-4	TRBJ1-5	CASSRDSNQPQHF	TGTGCCAGCAGCCGGGATAGCAATCAGCCCCAGCATTTT
once	TRBD1	TRBV2	TRBJ1-2	CASNSQGEYGYTF	TGTGCCAGCAATAGCCAGGGGGAGTATGGCTACACCTTC
few	.	TRBV5-5	TRBJ1-1	CASSWGGGTEAFF	TGTGCCAGCAGCTGGGGGGGAGGCACTGAAGCTTTCTTT
.	.	TRBV7-9	TRBJ2-3	CASSPRGISPDTQYF	TGTGCCAGCAGCCCCAGAGGAATTTCCCCAGATACGCAGTATTTT
.	.	TRBV2	TRBJ1-5	CASERGGNQPQHF	TGTGCCAGCGAGCGGGGGGGCAATCAGCCCCAGCATTTT
.	.	TRBV6-1	TRBJ2-5	CASSEGLLAGHKETQYF	TGTGCCAGCAGTGAGGGGCTACTAGCAGGGCACAAGGAGACCCAGTACTTC
few	.	TRBV5-1	TRBJ1-5	CASSLDGGRQPQHF	TGCGCCAGCAGCTTGGACGGGGGAAGACAGCCCCAGCATTTT
once	TRBD2	TRBV6-5	TRBJ2-5	CASSYSSGRSGETQYF	TGTGCCAGCAGTTACTCCAGCGGGAGGTCGGGGGAGACCCAGTACTTC
.	.	TRBV28	TRBJ1-5	CASNRFHSNQPQHF	TGTGCCAGCAACAGGTTCCATAGCAATCAGCCCCAGCATTTT
few	.	TRBV23-1	TRBJ1-1	CASSQSSRPNTEAFF	TGCGCCAGCAGTCAATCCTCCAGGCCTAACACTGAAGCTTTCTTT
.	.	TRBV10-3	TRBJ2-1	CATRDNVQFF	TGTGCCACTCGGGACAACGTGCAGTTCTTC
.	TRBD2	TRBV6-5	TRBJ2-5	CASSIGGGFETQYF	TGTGCCAGCAGTATTGGGGGGGGGTTTGAGACCCAGTACTTC
.	.	TRBV9	TRBJ2-1	CASSVTVNSYNEQFF	TGTGCCAGCAGCGTAACGGTAAACTCCTACAATGAGCAGTTCTTC
few	.	TRBV7-9	TRBJ2-7	CASSLAGLSYEQYF	TGTGCCAGCAGCTTAGCTGGACTATCCTACGAGCAGTACTTC
.	.	TRBV5-1	TRBJ1-5	CASSLAGDQPQHF	TGCGCCAGCAGCTTGGCCGGGGATCAGCCCCAGCATTTT
.	.	TRBV13	TRBJ1-1	CASTPGVVNTEAFF	TGTGCCAGCACGCCCGGTGTGGTGAACACTGAAGCTTTCTTT
.	.	TRBV10-3	TRBJ1-1	CAISDSVNTEAFF	TGTGCCATCAGTGATTCGGTGAACACTGAAGCTTTCTTT
few	.	TRBV29-1	TRBJ1-1	CSVEKGESPEAFF	TGCAGCGTTGAAAAAGGGGAAAGCCCTGAAGCTTTCTTT
.	.	TRBV7-6	TRBJ2-5	CASSLSFGQDSYQETQYF	TGTGCCAGCAGCTTAAGTTTTGGGCAGGACTCTTACCAAGAGACCCAGTACTTC
.	TRBD2	TRBV14	TRBJ2-1	CASSQIGTSVTSSYNEQFF	TGTGCCAGCAGCCAAATAGGGACTAGCGTCACCAGCTCCTACAATGAGCAGTTCTTC
.	TRBD1	TRBV19	TRBJ1-2	CASRTGRDYGYTF	TGTGCCAGCCGGACAGGGCGCGACTATGGCTACACCTTC
once	TRBD1	TRBV15	TRBJ1-5	CATSRGPGQGIFTLDQPQHF	TGTGCCACCAGCAGGGGTCCGGGACAGGGAATATTTACACTGGATCAGCCCCAGCATTTT
.	.	TRBV14	TRBJ2-7	CASRPGGRYEQYF	TGTGCCAGCAGGCCCGGCGGGCGCTACGAGCAGTACTTC
.	.	TRBV5-6	TRBJ2-7	CASSLGGPSEQYF	TGTGCCAGCAGCTTGGGAGGCCCCTCCGAGCAGTACTTC